This TCR beta chain appears in the sequencing data of a study of blood T cell repertoires in COVID-19. Study summary: From T cells, B-cell-depleted T cells, or PBMCs came the material, which was cDNA or gDNA.

This clone has only one observation. CDR1 and CDR2 from the germline V gene are ENHRY and SYGVKD. The CDR3 length is 16 residues. V was cut by 4 bases and J by 2 bases, with 16 bases left in between. The assay was immunoSEQ multiplex PCR, and TCRdb's table has in-frame clones only and misses some. This table has under 200,000 clones, 80% appearing once. This chain joins TRBV10-3 and TRBJ2-3, with D possibly TRBD1 on 5 matching bases. The sequence came from a man in his 60s with acute or convalescent COVID-19. Sequenced: peripheral blood. For the CDR3, the DNA is TGTGCCATCAGTGGAGGCCCCGACAGAAACACAGATACGCAGTATTTT. It encodes CAISGGPDRNTDTQYF.